What follows are 28 T cell receptor beta chains derived from one specimen sequenced in a study of blood T cell repertoires in COVID-19. Assay used: immunoSEQ multiplex PCR; TCRdb lists only in-frame clones, some missing. The data hold 200,000 or so clones, with around nine tenths observed a single time. Sequencing used peripheral blood. The receptors derive from a woman aged 60-75 years with acute or convalescent COVID-19.

The chain recombines TRBV28 with TRBJ2-2; 7 bases map to TRBD2. V lost 6 bases, J lost 5 bases, and 12 bases stayed unmatched. The CDR3 is 16 residues long. Germline V gives CDR1 MDHEN, CDR2 SYDVKM. The CDR3 sequence: CASSLTPSGPTGELFF. In DNA form, the CDR3 reads TGTGCCAGCAGCCTAACCCCTAGCGGACCGACCGGGGAGCTGTTTTTT.

The chain carries TRBV5-5 and TRBJ2-1; 9 positions agree with TRBD1. The CDR3 loop spans 16 amino acids. Trimming removed 4 bases from V and 3 bases from J; junction bases left unmatched: 8. The germline CDR1 and CDR2 sequences are SGHKS and YYEKEE (reference sequence). For the CDR3, the DNA is TGTGCCAGCAGCCCTACACCGGGACAGGGCTACAATGAGCAGTTCTTC. Encoded protein: CASSPTPGQGYNEQFF. Complete variable domain (other parts from reference TRBV5-5 and TRBJ2-1): DAGVTQSPTHLIKTRGQQVTLRCSPISGHKSVSWYQQVLGQGPQFIFQYYEKEERGRGNFPDRFSARQFPNYSSELNVNALLLGDSALYLCASSPTPGQGYNEQFFGPGTRLTVL.

The gene calls are TRBV9 and TRBJ1-1; tentatively, D is TRBD1 (5 bases). Germline V lookup: CDR1 SGDLS, CDR2 YYNGEE. CDR3 length equals 14 residues. The V and J ends lost 2 bases and 5 bases respectively, with 13 bases between them. CDR3 sequence reads: CASSVLDGGTEAFF. The CDR3 DNA is TGTGCCAGCAGCGTGTTAGACGGGGGGACTGAAGCTTTCTTT.

The rearrangement uses TRBV5-4 and TRBJ2-7; 14 bases agree with TRBD2. CDR3 size: 17 residues. In germline, CDR1 is SGHNT, CDR2 YYREEE (reference sequence). V gave up 4 bases and J gave up 0 bases; unmatched junction bases: 6. This CDR3 is CASSQGLAGADSYEQYF. In nucleotides, the CDR3 is TGTGCCAGCAGCCAGGGACTAGCGGGGGCCGACTCCTACGAGCAGTACTTC.

This clone showed up just a few times. The chain links TRBV5-1 to TRBJ2-7; weak D call: TRBD1 (5 bases). Germline CDR1 reads SGHRS; CDR2 reads YFSETQ. The CDR3 is 13 amino acids. The V gene lost 2 bases and the J gene lost 5 bases, with 11 bases spanning the gap. The CDR3 DNA reads as TGCGCCAGCAGCTTTCAGGGTGTGGACGAGCAGTACTTC. Protein: CASSFQGVDEQYF.

This clone was counted a single time. The rearrangement joins TRBV19 to TRBJ1-1; 7 positions agree with TRBD1. The ends lost 6 bases at V and 1 base at J; junction bases unmatched: 2. The length of the CDR3 is 13 residues. Per germline, CDR1 LNHDA and CDR2 SQIVND (reference sequence). This CDR3 reads CASSRQGNTEAFF. The CDR3 DNA reads as TGTGCCAGTAGCAGACAGGGGAACACTGAAGCTTTCTTT.

The V and J genes are TRBV3-1 (or the pseudogene TRBV3-2) and TRBJ1-4, with D unresolved. V lost 1 base and J 2 bases, leaving 5 bases between the germline ends. Germline CDR1 is LGHDT and CDR2 is YNNKEL (reference sequence). The CDR3 loop spans 14 amino acids. The CDR3 DNA is TGTGCCAGCAGCCAAGTTCGGACTAATGAAAAACTGTTTTTT. This encodes CASSQVRTNEKLFF.

J is TRBJ1-5 and V is TRBV10-3, with 7 bases identical to TRBD1. Looked up from germline, CDR1 is ENHRY and CDR2 is SYGVKD. This CDR3 is built from 15 residues. Losses at the gene ends were 3 bases for V and 0 bases for J; bases not matched to a gene: 2. Here the CDR3 reads CAISEGDSSNQPQHF. The CDR3, as DNA: TGTGCCATCAGTGAAGGGGACAGTAGCAATCAGCCCCAGCATTTT.

The rearrangement uses TRBV30 and TRBJ1-2, with TRBD1 matching over 8 bases. With 6 bases clipped from V and 4 bases from J, the junction kept 1 base outside the gene matches. The length of the CDR3 is 11 residues. Germline values: CDR1 GTSNPN, CDR2 SVGIG (reference sequence). CDR3 DNA: TGTGCCTGCGGACAGGGCTATGGCTACACCTTC. Its translation: CACGQGYGYTF.

The V gene is TRBV29-1, the J gene TRBJ1-2, with 9 nucleotides matching TRBD1. Per germline, CDR1 SQVTM and CDR2 ANQGSEA. J lost 8 bases, V lost 3 bases, and 13 bases had no gene match. The CDR3 extends over 15 amino acids. CDR3 in DNA: TGCAGCGTTGAGCCGTTGGACAGGGGAACGAGGGGCTACACCTTC. Translating it yields CSVEPLDRGTRGYTF.

The chain uses TRBV7-2 and TRBJ2-1; 8 nucleotides agree with TRBD2. V lost 4 bases, J lost 2 bases, and 4 bases stayed unmatched. Germline V CDR1 and CDR2: SGHTA, FQGNSA. CDR3 length equals 15 residues. CDR3 sequence reads: CASSSSGGPYNEQFF. The CDR3 nucleotides are TGTGCCAGCAGCTCCAGCGGGGGCCCCTACAATGAGCAGTTCTTC.

The chain couples TRBV29-1 to TRBJ1-5, with 8 bases aligning to TRBD1. V dropped 6 bases and J dropped 7; count of bases not matched to a gene: 8. Germline assignment: CDR1 SQVTM and CDR2 ANQGSEA. The CDR3 length is 13 residues. In DNA form, the CDR3 reads TGCAGCGTGATACAGGGGGGGAACCAGCCCCAGCATTTT. It specifies CSVIQGGNQPQHF.

The gene calls are TRBV7-2 and TRBJ1-2; possible D gene TRBD1, 6 bases. The V end was cut by 3 bases, the J end by 2 bases, with 7 bases between. This CDR3 is built from 13 residues. Germline-derived CDR1 and CDR2 are SGHTA and FQGNSA. CDR3 in amino acids: CASSFGQNYGYTF. DNA of the CDR3: TGTGCCAGCAGCTTTGGACAGAACTATGGCTACACCTTC.

The chain carries TRBV3-1 (or the pseudogene TRBV3-2) and TRBJ2-3; 7 bases line up with TRBD1. CDR1 is LGHDT and CDR2 is YNNKEL in the germline V gene (reference sequence). V lost 1 base, J lost 2 bases, and 9 bases stayed unmatched. CDR3 length: 17 amino acids. The DNA of the CDR3 is TGTGCCAGCAGCCAAGGCCCCCAGGGGGTCCTCACAGATACGCAGTATTTT. The encoded protein is CASSQGPQGVLTDTQYF.

The chain couples TRBV6-2 or TRBV6-3 to TRBJ1-2, with D perhaps matching TRBD1 (5 bases). Trimming shortened V by 3 bases and J by 4 bases, and 12 bases separated the two germline ends. Germline loops: CDR1 MNHEY, CDR2 SVGEGT. This CDR3 has 14 residues. CDR3 nucleotides: TGTGCCAGCAGTTATCGTCAGGGAAGCTATGGCTACACCTTC. It encodes CASSYRQGSYGYTF.

This clone was recorded once. Relative to the germline gene, one junction end is altered; a read error may explain this. The gene calls are TRBV2 and TRBJ2-5; D is possibly TRBD2 (6 bases). The CDR3 consists of 13 residues. The germline V gene has CDR1 SNHLY and CDR2 FYNNEI. The CDR3 sequence: CASSEAAGSWEDF. The DNA of the CDR3 is TGTGCCAGCAGTGAAGCGGCGGGGAGTTGGGAGGACTTC.

The chain combines TRBV11-2 with TRBJ1-3; D uncertain. Trimming took 2 bases from V and 1 from J, leaving 9 bases between them. CDR3 length: 15 amino acids. In germline, CDR1 is SGHAT, CDR2 FQNNGV. The CDR3 loop reads CASSLMGGSGNTIYF. The CDR3 bases are TGTGCCAGCAGCTTAATGGGAGGGTCTGGAAACACCATATATTTT.

The chain recombines TRBV12-5 with TRBJ2-2; 10 bases match TRBD1. Trimming removed 1 base from V and 4 bases from J; junction bases left unmatched: 3. The germline V gene has CDR1 LGHNT and CDR2 FRNRAP. This CDR3 has 16 amino acids. The DNA of the CDR3 is TGTGCTAGTGGTTTGGCGAGGACAGGGGGCACCGGGGAGCTGTTTTTT. Protein: CASGLARTGGTGELFF.

CDR3 DNA: TGTGCCAGCAGCTCACAGGGACAGGGTTTCAATGAGCAGTTCTTC. Protein: CASSSQGQGFNEQFF. The genes are TRBV7-2 and TRBJ2-1, with 9 bases fitting TRBD1. CDR3 length: 15 amino acids. Germline CDR1 and CDR2: SGHTA and FQGNSA. The V segment lost 4 bases and the J segment 6 bases; nucleotides outside the gene matches: 7.

As for this clone: Other DNA sequences of this sample code for an identical CDR3. The chain is built from TRBV4-3 and TRBJ1-2, with D perhaps matching TRBD1 (6 bases). Trimming took 0 bases from V and 2 from J, leaving 10 bases between them. Germline assignment: CDR1 LGHNA and CDR2 YSLEER. The CDR3 has 15 amino acids. CDR3 in amino acids: CASSQDRTANYGYTF. CDR3 nucleotide sequence: TGCGCCAGCAGCCAAGATCGGACAGCGAACTATGGCTACACCTTC.

This CDR3 reads CASSQTRSGAYNEQFF. The CDR3 DNA is TGTGCCAGCAGCCAAACTCGTAGCGGAGCCTACAATGAGCAGTTCTTC. V gene TRBV3-1 (or the pseudogene TRBV3-2) combines with J gene TRBJ2-1; D is perhaps TRBD2 (6 bases). CDR3 size: 16 residues. Per the germline V gene, CDR1 is LGHDT and CDR2 is YNNKEL (reference sequence). The V and J ends lost 2 bases and 2 bases respectively, with 13 bases between them.

The V call is TRBV18, the J call TRBJ2-7; TRBD2 matches at 8 bases. The CDR3 has 16 residues. Germline V gene lookup returns CDR1 KGHSH and CDR2 LQKENI. V lost 0 bases, J lost 2 bases, and 6 bases stayed unmatched. In nucleotides, the CDR3 is TGTGCCAGCTCACCACCGGGGCTAGCGGGCCCCTACGAGCAGTACTTC. It codes for CASSPPGLAGPYEQYF.

The chain couples TRBV5-8 to TRBJ2-7, with no clear D. The germline gives CDR1 SGHTS, CDR2 YDEGEE. The CDR3 length is 11 residues. V was pared by 4 bases and J by 3 bases, with 5 bases between. This CDR3 reads CASSLYYEQYF. The CDR3 nucleotides read TGTGCCAGCAGCCTCTACTACGAGCAGTACTTC.

V is TRBV6-5 and J is TRBJ1-4; 9 bases map to TRBD1. From germline, CDR1 is MNHEY and CDR2 SVGAGI. V lost 5 bases to trimming and J lost 8 bases; unmatched junction nucleotides: 3. This CDR3 has 13 residues. The CDR3 nucleotides are TGTGCCAGCAGTCGGACAGGGGTGGAAAAACTGTTTTTT. It specifies CASSRTGVEKLFF.

The chain carries TRBV12-5 and TRBJ2-2; 8 positions agree with TRBD2. The V segment lost 9 bases and the J segment 7 bases; nucleotides outside the gene matches: 10. Germline CDR1 LGHNT, CDR2 FRNRAP. This CDR3 comprises 14 residues. The CDR3 coding sequence is TGTGCTAGCAGACTAGCGTCCGAAGGCGGGGAGCTGTTTTTT. The encoded protein is CASRLASEGGELFF.

On this clone: Sequence at one end of the junction differs from germline and may be a read error. This rearrangement joins TRBV18 to TRBJ2-3; perhaps TRBD1 as D (6 bases). The CDR3 has 17 residues. CDR1 is KGHSH and CDR2 is LQKENI in the germline V gene. This CDR3 is CASSPQTPGVYTDTQYF. Here the CDR3 DNA reads TGTGCCAGCTCTCCACAGACCCCAGGGGTATACACAGATACGCAGTATTTT. Combining the CDR3 with reference TRBV18 and TRBJ2-3 gives the whole variable domain NAGVMQNPRHLVRRRGQEARLRCSPMKGHSHVYWYRQLPEEGLKFMVYLQKENIIDESGMPKERFSAEFPKEGPSILRIQQVVRGDSAAYFCASSPQTPGVYTDTQYFGPGTRLTVL.

This chain links TRBV25-1 with TRBJ1-1; 9 bases fit TRBD1. This CDR3 contains 14 residues. Trimming removed 7 bases from V and 4 bases from J; junction bases left unmatched: 7. Germline V gene lookup returns CDR1 MGHDK and CDR2 SYGVNS. The CDR3 here is CASTQRGQGTEAFF. The CDR3 nucleotides read TGTGCCAGCACTCAACGGGGACAGGGCACTGAAGCTTTCTTT.

This sequence joins TRBV5-6 and TRBJ2-7; D is ambiguous. In germline, CDR1 is SGHDT, CDR2 YYEEEE. The CDR3 is 15 residues long. V lost 2 bases and J lost 1, with 13 bases in between. CDR3 coding DNA: TGTGCCAGCAGCTTACGTCCCCTCGGGTCCTACGAGCAGTACTTC. This gives the protein CASSLRPLGSYEQYF.